A single sample is the source of the 17 T cell receptor beta chains below, sequenced in a study of T-cell memory formation after mild COVID-19. Using its own MiXCR run on the 5' RACE reads, TCRdb lists one record per CDR3 protein. Of 130,000 to 150,000 distinct CDR3 sequences in the sample, 15% to 20% were seen once. The material sequenced was PBMCs or a T cell subset sorted from them (not recorded which). These receptors all come from an adult woman who had mild COVID-19 (a few samples of this study predate the infection). Cell type and time point are not known.

This clonotype showed up many times. This sequence joins TRBV18 and TRBJ2-1, with 7 bases lining up with TRBD2. The V segment lost 2 bases and the J segment 3 bases; nucleotides outside the gene matches: 4. CDR3 length: 15 amino acids. Germline V lookup: CDR1 KGHSH, CDR2 LQKENI. The CDR3 spells CASSPSPGGYNEQFF. As DNA, the CDR3 is TGTGCCAGCTCACCATCGCCGGGAGGCTACAATGAGCAGTTCTTC.

This chain connects TRBV2 to TRBJ2-2; unclear D gene. In germline, CDR1 is SNHLY, CDR2 FYNNEI. The germline V and J ends were trimmed by 7 bases and 0 bases, with 12 bases remaining between them. The CDR3 covers 15 residues. The CDR3 bases are TGTGCCAGCAAGGTTCAGGATACGAACACCGGGGAGCTGTTTTTT. This codes for CASKVQDTNTGELFF.

The J gene is TRBJ1-1, the V gene TRBV3-1; TRBD1 is a possible D gene (5 bases). The CDR3 spans 15 residues. V was pared by 6 bases and J by 0 bases, with 14 bases between. CDR1 and CDR2 from the germline V gene are LGHDT and YNNKEL (reference sequence). DNA for the CDR3: TGTGCCAGCAGTGAAGCAGGGAGGTTGAACACTGAAGCTTTCTTT. Translating it yields CASSEAGRLNTEAFF.

This clonotype was found many times. J is TRBJ2-3 and V is TRBV20-1, with 13 bases identical to TRBD2. This CDR3 is built from 18 residues. Trimming took 5 bases from V and 5 from J; bases not matched to a gene: 16. The V gene's germline CDR1 is DFQATT and CDR2 SNEGSKA (reference sequence). CDR3 DNA: TGCAGTGCTCATTACGGACTAGCGGGGGCCGGCTTTGGAGATACGCAGTATTTT. It encodes CSAHYGLAGAGFGDTQYF.

This clonotype was seen more than once but under ten times. The chain employs TRBV7-9 and TRBJ1-4; the match to TRBD1 covers 10 bases. V shed 6 bases and J 6 bases; nucleotides not matched to a gene: 7. The germline gives CDR1 SEHNR, CDR2 FQNEAQ (reference sequence). There are 15 residues in the CDR3. CDR3 nucleotides: TGTGCCAGCAGGTCAGGCGGGACAGGGGATGAAAAACTGTTTTTT. Its translation: CASRSGGTGDEKLFF.

DNA of the CDR3: TGTGCCAGCAGCGCCACGCCGGGGCAGAACACTGAAGCTTTCTTT. It is translated as CASSATPGQNTEAFF. This chain connects TRBV9 to TRBJ1-1; D perhaps matches TRBD1 (5 bases). Trimming shortened V by 3 bases and J by 1 base, and 13 bases separated the two germline ends. The CDR3 is 15 residues long. The germline V gene encodes CDR1 SGDLS and CDR2 YYNGEE. The whole variable domain, remainder taken from reference TRBV9 and TRBJ1-1, is DSGVTQTPKHLITATGQRVTLRCSPRSGDLSVYWYQQSLDQGLQFLIQYYNGEERAKGNILERFSAQQFPDLHSELNLSSLELGDSALYFCASSATPGQNTEAFFGQGTRLTVV.

This clonotype turned up a few times. This rearrangement joins TRBV5-6 to TRBJ2-4, with 9 bases that match TRBD1. This CDR3 has 16 residues. Per germline, CDR1 SGHDT and CDR2 YYEEEE. With 2 bases clipped from V and 3 bases from J, the junction kept 6 bases outside the gene matches. CDR3 DNA sequence: TGTGCCAGCAGCTTTACAGGGGGCTTAGTCAAAAACATTCAGTACTTC. Translating gives CASSFTGGLVKNIQYF. The entire variable domain, with the rest obtained from reference TRBV5-6 and TRBJ2-4, is as follows: DAGVTQSPTHLIKTRGQQVTLRCSPKSGHDTVSWYQQALGQGPQFIFQYYEEEERQRGNFPDRFSGHQFPNYSSELNVNALLLGDSALYLCASSFTGGLVKNIQYFGAGTRLSVL.

Written as DNA, the CDR3 is TGTGCCAGCACCCAGGAGAGGGTGGGGCAAGAGACCCAGTACTTC. Translating it yields CASTQERVGQETQYF. The chain joins TRBV6-4 to TRBJ2-5; D may be TRBD2 (5 bases). This CDR3 has 15 amino acids. The germline V gene has CDR1 MRHNA and CDR2 SNTAGT. Trimming pared 7 bases from V and 2 bases from J, leaving 17 bases between.

The rearrangement joins TRBV6-5 to TRBJ2-1; 10 bases are a match to TRBD2. Germline-derived CDR1 and CDR2 are MNHEY and SVGAGI. The CDR3 runs to 16 residues. V lost 4 bases and J lost 7; bases outside the gene matches: 10. CDR3 bases: TGTGCCAGCAGTTCCCCCGGGGCTAGCGGGAGAAATGAGCAGTTCTTC. This codes for CASSSPGASGRNEQFF.

The chain has TRBV3-1 and TRBJ1-2; TRBD1 might be the D (6 bases). CDR1 is LGHDT and CDR2 is YNNKEL in the germline V gene (reference sequence). This CDR3 is built from 12 residues. V was cut by 1 base and J by 8 bases, with 8 bases left in between. The DNA for the CDR3 is TGTGCCAGCAGCCAAGCCACAGGGGGCTACACCTTC. Its protein is CASSQATGGYTF.

The rearrangement joins TRBV6-5 to TRBJ1-6; D is unresolved. Between the trimmed V and J ends, which lost 6 bases and 5 bases, there was a span of 17 bases. Germline CDR1 reads MNHEY; CDR2 reads SVGAGI. The CDR3 consists of 16 residues. In nucleotides, the CDR3 is TGTGCCAGCAGGATTACGACCGGGAGGAATAATTCACCCCTCCACTTT. Translation: CASRITTGRNNSPLHF.

A few counts support this clonotype. As DNA, the CDR3 is TGTGCCAGCAGCGTTCGCCCGGGACTCCCTTGGGGAGAGCAGTACTTC. This codes for CASSVRPGLPWGEQYF. V usage is TRBV9 and J usage is TRBJ2-7, with TRBD2 as a possible D gene (6 bases). CDR1 and CDR2 from the germline V gene are SGDLS and YYNGEE. CDR3 length equals 16 residues. Trimming pared 2 bases from V and 7 bases from J, leaving 22 bases between. The variable domain in full, completed from reference TRBV9 and TRBJ2-7, reads DSGVTQTPKHLITATGQRVTLRCSPRSGDLSVYWYQQSLDQGLQFLIQYYNGEERAKGNILERFSAQQFPDLHSELNLSSLELGDSALYFCASSVRPGLPWGEQYFGPGTRLTVT.

The chain carries TRBV20-1 and TRBJ2-1, with 15 bases fitting TRBD2. Germline assignment: CDR1 DFQATT and CDR2 SNEGSKA (reference sequence). This CDR3 is 18 amino acids long. Trimming cost V 6 bases and J 3 bases; bases outside gene matches: 12. CDR3: CSAPPPGLAGGIYNEQFF. The CDR3 nucleotides read TGCAGTGCACCGCCTCCGGGACTAGCGGGAGGCATCTACAATGAGCAGTTCTTC.

Note on this clonotype: Sequence at one end of the junction differs from germline and may be a read error. The chain links TRBV5-1 to TRBJ1-2; no clear D. CDR3 length: 13 amino acids. Germline V gene lookup returns CDR1 SGHRS and CDR2 YFSETQ. The CDR3 region is CASRLEEGYGYTF. The CDR3 bases are TGCGCCAGCAGATTGGAGGAAGGGTATGGCTACACCTTC.

This sequence joins TRBV7-3 and TRBJ2-5, with no clear D. CDR1 is SGHTA, CDR2 FQGTGA, per germline. V lost 1 base, J lost 5 bases, and 8 bases lay in between. CDR3 length: 13 residues. CDR3 region: CASSLIGSETQYF. The CDR3 DNA sequence: TGTGCCAGCAGCTTAATAGGATCGGAGACCCAGTACTTC.

This clonotype was seen more than once but under ten times. The rearrangement uses TRBV5-6 and TRBJ2-2, with TRBD2 identical over 8 bases. Per the germline V gene, CDR1 is SGHDT and CDR2 is YYEEEE. The CDR3 length is 15 residues. J was trimmed by 4 bases and V by 3 bases; bases with no gene match: 5. CDR3 nucleotide sequence: TGTGCCAGCAGCTCCGGGACTAGGGTCACCGGGGAGCTGTTTTTT. Translating gives CASSSGTRVTGELFF. The full variable domain, completed using reference TRBV5-6 and TRBJ2-2, is DAGVTQSPTHLIKTRGQQVTLRCSPKSGHDTVSWYQQALGQGPQFIFQYYEEEERQRGNFPDRFSGHQFPNYSSELNVNALLLGDSALYLCASSSGTRVTGELFFGEGSRLTVL.

This chain connects TRBV12-3 or TRBV12-4 to TRBJ1-3, with TRBD1 as a possible D gene (6 bases). The CDR3 is 15 amino acids. V was trimmed by 7 bases and J by 0 bases, leaving 13 bases between them. The CDR3 DNA reads TGTGCCAGCAACCCCACAGGGAGCTCTGGAAACACCATATATTTT. It translates to CASNPTGSSGNTIYF.